Each of the 8 T cell receptor beta chains below was sequenced from the same sample in a study of T-cell memory formation after mild COVID-19. TCRdb ran MiXCR on the 5' RACE reads and lists one entry per CDR3 protein. The sample holds roughly 150,000 distinct CDR3 sequences, around 15% seen once. The sequenced sample consisted of PBMCs or a T cell subset sorted from them (not recorded which). The receptor source for this set is an adult woman who had mild COVID-19 (a few samples of this study predate the infection). Cell type and time point are not known.

This clonotype was seen more than once but under ten times. J is TRBJ1-5 and V is TRBV7-2; D is possibly TRBD1 (6 bases). V gave up 3 bases and J gave up 9 bases, with 12 bases separating them. Germline V CDR1 and CDR2: SGHTA, FQGNSA. The CDR3 sequence is 13 residues long. The CDR3 loop is CASSLRGIRPQHF. DNA for the CDR3: TGTGCCAGCAGCTTGAGGGGGATCAGGCCCCAGCATTTT.

The CDR3 DNA reads as TGTGCCACCACACCGGGAACCAAAAACATTCAGTACTTC. It codes for CATTPGTKNIQYF. This rearrangement joins TRBV12-3 or TRBV12-4 to TRBJ2-4; D is possibly TRBD2 (5 bases). Trimming pared 10 bases from V and 2 bases from J, leaving 12 bases between. The CDR3 is 13 amino acids.

CDR3 region: CSVVLPGDVPDTQYF. In DNA form, the CDR3 reads TGCAGCGTTGTACTCCCCGGAGACGTTCCAGATACGCAGTATTTT. The V gene is TRBV29-1, the J gene TRBJ2-3, with D unresolved. The germline V and J ends were trimmed by 4 bases and 4 bases, with 18 bases remaining between them. Germline CDR1 SQVTM, CDR2 ANQGSEA. CDR3 length equals 15 residues.

The V gene is TRBV9, the J gene TRBJ1-2; unclear D gene. Trimming pared 0 bases from V and 5 bases from J, leaving 8 bases between. Germline V gene sequence: CDR1 SGDLS, CDR2 YYNGEE. There are 13 residues in the CDR3. The CDR3 region has the DNA TGTGCCAGCAGCGTAGTAGCGGAATATGGCTACACCTTC. Residues: CASSVVAEYGYTF.

The chain has TRBV7-6 and TRBJ1-5; D call uncertain. CDR3 size: 13 residues. The V and J ends lost 5 bases and 7 bases respectively, with 12 bases between them. The germline V gene encodes CDR1 SGHVS and CDR2 FNYEAQ. CDR3 in amino acids: CASSPSEGQPQHF. The CDR3 nucleotides are TGTGCCAGCAGCCCCTCTGAGGGACAGCCCCAGCATTTT.

J is TRBJ2-2 and V is TRBV7-3, with 7 positions matching TRBD2. Trimming took 7 bases from V and 5 from J; bases not matched to a gene: 7. This CDR3 spans 14 amino acids. The germline V gene has CDR1 SGHTA and CDR2 FQGTGA. The chain's CDR3 is CASTPGLLTGELFF. DNA of the CDR3: TGTGCCAGCACCCCGGGACTACTAACCGGGGAGCTGTTTTTT.

This clonotype turned up a few times. The chain uses TRBV7-8 and TRBJ1-5, with D unresolved. Germline V lookup: CDR1 SGHVS, CDR2 FQNEAQ. The V end was cut by 1 base, the J end by 3 bases, with 16 bases between. The CDR3 loop spans 17 amino acids. The CDR3 DNA is TGTGCCAGCAGCTTAGAGACGGGGTCAGTTATCAATCAGCCCCAGCATTTT. The encoded protein is CASSLETGSVINQPQHF.

The V and J genes are TRBV7-9 and TRBJ2-3, with 12 bases matching TRBD2. CDR3 length equals 17 residues. Losses at the gene ends were 8 bases for V and 3 bases for J; bases not matched to a gene: 12. The germline V gene encodes CDR1 SEHNR and CDR2 FQNEAQ (reference sequence). In DNA, the CDR3 is TGTGCCAGCCGCCGAAATCTAGCGGGAGGGCCGACAGATACGCAGTATTTT. It yields the protein CASRRNLAGGPTDTQYF.